The sequence of this T cell receptor (beta chain) was determined in a study of blood T cell repertoires in COVID-19. TCRdb's table, derived via immunoSEQ multiplex PCR, lists solely in-frame clones and lacks some. The table lists around 39,000 clones, under 90% of them singletons. Germline V lookup: CDR1 SQVTM, CDR2 ANQGSEA. V lost 2 bases and J lost 5; bases outside the gene matches: 8. The CDR3 extends over 14 amino acids. The chain has TRBV29-1 and TRBJ1-1, with 7 nucleotides matching TRBD1. This TCR derives from a man between 65 and 85 years old with acute or convalescent COVID-19. Specimen: peripheral blood. The CDR3 region is CSVEIGGLGTEAFF. The CDR3 DNA sequence: TGCAGCGTTGAAATAGGGGGCCTGGGGACTGAAGCTTTCTTT.